This T cell receptor beta chain appears in the sequencing data of a study of regulatory T cells in long-lasting Graves disease. This clonotype was counted at least ten times. Time point here: newly diagnosed GD, antithyroid drugs for less than 3 months. From RNA extracted from PBMCs, the TCR library was made. An endocrinology unit in Xi'an, China, supplied the patients. V dropped 5 bases and J dropped 2 bases, with 10 bases sitting between them. Germline V gene data show CDR1 as SGHTA and CDR2 as FQGNSA. The CDR3 sequence is 13 residues long. Arm-PCR of CDR3 regions and iRepertoire HTBI primers were used to build TCR beta libraries. TCRdb reanalysed the multiplex PCR reads using MiXCR and keeps one entry per CDR3 protein. Here the sample spans hundreds of thousands of distinct CDR3 sequences, 15% to 20% being singletons. These sequences were also reported in another study, on T cells in Graves' hyperthyroidism and ophthalmopathy.

The chain combines TRBV7-2 with TRBJ2-7; D is undetermined. Specimen: peripheral blood mononuclear cells (PBMCs), collected at new diagnosis, from a patient treated with antithyroid drugs. The TCR sequence derives from a woman aged 25 to 39 with Graves disease. In DNA, the CDR3 is TGTGCCAGCAGCGAACAGTTAACCTACGAGCAGTACTTC. It specifies CASSEQLTYEQYF.